Listed below are T cell receptor beta chains from one sample, sequenced in a study of shared clonotypes between healthy human individuals. Method: immunoSEQ multiplex PCR; TCRdb's copy keeps in-frame clones and lacks some. The table shows more than 2 million clones, with around 95% occurring only once. Input material: naive CD4+ T cells sorted from blood. These receptors came from a man aged 18 to 30 in good health. CDR3s include the opening cysteine and the closing phenylalanine or tryptophan. Each record gives: D gene, CDR3 length, clone size, V gene, J gene, CDR3 protein, CDR3 DNA. The D gene is left open where the match is weak. Not every row has a clone size; where given, it reads once, few, many or a size class.

D gene: .; CDR3 length: 15; clone size: .; V gene: TRBV6-6; J gene: TRBJ1-3; CDR3 protein: CASSYLRAAVNTIYF; CDR3 DNA: TGTGCCAGCAGTTACCTCCGGGCCGCGGTAAACACCATATATTTT
D gene: .; CDR3 length: 14; clone size: .; V gene: TRBV5-4; J gene: TRBJ2-3; CDR3 protein: CASSTGLLRDTQYF; CDR3 DNA: TGTGCCAGCAGCACGGGACTCTTGAGGGATACGCAGTATTTT
D gene: .; CDR3 length: 15; clone size: once; V gene: TRBV19; J gene: TRBJ2-3; CDR3 protein: CASSMDRTITDTQYF; CDR3 DNA: TGTGCCAGTAGCATGGACAGGACTATCACAGATACGCAGTATTTT
D gene: .; CDR3 length: 15; clone size: .; V gene: TRBV30; J gene: TRBJ1-2; CDR3 protein: CAWSTPLGGMYGYTF; CDR3 DNA: TGTGCCTGGAGTACCCCCTTGGGGGGTATGTATGGCTACACCTTC
D gene: .; CDR3 length: 13; clone size: .; V gene: TRBV6-6; J gene: TRBJ1-4; CDR3 protein: CASNQILNEKLFF; CDR3 DNA: TGTGCCAGCAATCAAATCCTTAATGAAAAACTGTTTTTT
D gene: .; CDR3 length: 15; clone size: .; V gene: TRBV28; J gene: TRBJ2-3; CDR3 protein: CASRSDSLGTDTQYF; CDR3 DNA: TGTGCCAGCAGGTCGGATAGCTTGGGCACAGATACGCAGTATTTT
D gene: .; CDR3 length: 13; clone size: .; V gene: TRBV6-4; J gene: TRBJ2-3; CDR3 protein: CASTGLRTDTQYF; CDR3 DNA: TGTGCCAGCACAGGACTTCGCACAGATACGCAGTATTTT
D gene: .; CDR3 length: 16; clone size: .; V gene: TRBV6-4; J gene: TRBJ1-6; CDR3 protein: CASRTEGGTGNSPLHF; CDR3 DNA: TGTGCCAGCAGAACCGAAGGGGGGACTGGGAATTCACCCCTCCACTTT
D gene: TRBD2; CDR3 length: 15; clone size: once; V gene: TRBV11-1; J gene: TRBJ2-7; CDR3 protein: CASSLAAGGLYEQYF; CDR3 DNA: TGTGCCAGCAGCTTGGCAGCGGGGGGGCTCTACGAGCAGTACTTC
D gene: TRBD1; CDR3 length: 18; clone size: .; V gene: TRBV9; J gene: TRBJ2-6; CDR3 protein: CASSVAGTGGSGANVLTF; CDR3 DNA: TGTGCCAGCAGCGTAGCCGGGACAGGGGGGTCTGGGGCCAACGTCCTGACTTTC
D gene: TRBD2; CDR3 length: 17; clone size: .; V gene: TRBV7-9; J gene: TRBJ2-3; CDR3 protein: CASSSDLAGGGTDTQYF; CDR3 DNA: TGTGCCAGCAGCTCCGACCTAGCGGGAGGAGGGACAGATACGCAGTATTTT
D gene: TRBD1; CDR3 length: 15; clone size: .; V gene: TRBV6-6; J gene: TRBJ1-2; CDR3 protein: CASSSGTGGRYGYTF; CDR3 DNA: TGTGCCAGCAGCTCCGGGACAGGGGGACGATATGGCTACACCTTC
D gene: .; CDR3 length: 14; clone size: .; V gene: TRBV6-5; J gene: TRBJ1-2; CDR3 protein: CASRKGPTNYGYTF; CDR3 DNA: TGTGCCAGCAGGAAGGGCCCCACTAACTATGGCTACACCTTC
D gene: TRBD2; CDR3 length: 16; clone size: .; V gene: TRBV5-1; J gene: TRBJ2-1; CDR3 protein: CASSSKLAGTYNEQFF; CDR3 DNA: TGCGCCAGCAGCTCGAAACTAGCGGGGACCTACAATGAGCAGTTCTTC
D gene: TRBD2; CDR3 length: 10; clone size: .; V gene: TRBV11-2; J gene: TRBJ2-1; CDR3 protein: CAGGDNEQFF; CDR3 DNA: TGTGCCGGGGGGGACAATGAGCAGTTCTTC
D gene: TRBD1; CDR3 length: 14; clone size: .; V gene: TRBV5-1; J gene: TRBJ1-4; CDR3 protein: CASSLEGANEKLFF; CDR3 DNA: TGCGCCAGCAGCTTGGAGGGGGCAAATGAAAAACTGTTTTTT
D gene: .; CDR3 length: 13; clone size: .; V gene: TRBV2; J gene: TRBJ2-1; CDR3 protein: CASSDLVINEQFF; CDR3 DNA: TGTGCCAGCAGTGACCTGGTTATCAATGAGCAGTTCTTC
D gene: .; CDR3 length: 13; clone size: few; V gene: TRBV30; J gene: TRBJ1-1; CDR3 protein: CAWSGDKNTEAFF; CDR3 DNA: TGTGCCTGGAGTGGGGACAAGAACACTGAAGCTTTCTTT
D gene: TRBD2; CDR3 length: 15; clone size: .; V gene: TRBV9; J gene: TRBJ2-1; CDR3 protein: CASSSSGSNYNEQFF; CDR3 DNA: TGTGCCAGCAGCTCTAGCGGGAGTAATTACAATGAGCAGTTCTTC
D gene: TRBD1; CDR3 length: 14; clone size: once; V gene: TRBV15; J gene: TRBJ1-6; CDR3 protein: CATSGLDRESPLHF; CDR3 DNA: TGTGCCACCAGCGGGCTAGACAGGGAATCACCCCTCCACTTT
D gene: .; CDR3 length: 13; clone size: .; V gene: TRBV7-9; J gene: TRBJ2-7; CDR3 protein: CASSLVPGQEQYF; CDR3 DNA: TGTGCCAGCAGCTTGGTCCCGGGACAAGAGCAGTACTTC
D gene: TRBD1; CDR3 length: 15; clone size: .; V gene: TRBV2; J gene: TRBJ1-4; CDR3 protein: CASSPRTGLNEKLFF; CDR3 DNA: TGTGCCAGCAGTCCGAGGACAGGACTGAATGAAAAACTGTTTTTT
D gene: .; CDR3 length: 16; clone size: .; V gene: TRBV7-9; J gene: TRBJ2-7; CDR3 protein: CASSLGGGRSPYEQYF; CDR3 DNA: TGTGCCAGCAGCTTAGGAGGGGGGCGCAGCCCCTACGAGCAGTACTTC
D gene: .; CDR3 length: 15; clone size: .; V gene: TRBV19; J gene: TRBJ1-3; CDR3 protein: CASSPNGGPGNTIYF; CDR3 DNA: TGTGCCAGTAGCCCTAATGGGGGACCTGGAAACACCATATATTTT
D gene: .; CDR3 length: 15; clone size: .; V gene: TRBV11-2; J gene: TRBJ1-4; CDR3 protein: CASSLVLGTNEKLFF; CDR3 DNA: TGTGCCAGCAGCTTAGTTCTGGGCACTAATGAAAAACTGTTTTTT
D gene: .; CDR3 length: 14; clone size: .; V gene: TRBV6-1; J gene: TRBJ2-6; CDR3 protein: CASLLVRGANVLTF; CDR3 DNA: TGTGCCAGCTTGTTAGTCAGGGGGGCCAACGTCCTGACTTTC
D gene: .; CDR3 length: 14; clone size: once; V gene: TRBV5-6; J gene: TRBJ2-7; CDR3 protein: CASSSGNEGHEQYF; CDR3 DNA: TGTGCCAGCAGCTCTGGCAACGAGGGCCACGAGCAGTACTTC
D gene: .; CDR3 length: 15; clone size: .; V gene: TRBV10-1; J gene: TRBJ2-3; CDR3 protein: CASSDSGTGTDTQYF; CDR3 DNA: TGCGCCAGCAGTGACTCAGGAACGGGGACAGATACGCAGTATTTT
D gene: .; CDR3 length: 16; clone size: .; V gene: TRBV4-3; J gene: TRBJ1-2; CDR3 protein: CASSQDSGNPYYGYTF; CDR3 DNA: TGCGCCAGCAGCCAAGATTCTGGGAACCCTTACTATGGCTACACCTTC
D gene: .; CDR3 length: 14; clone size: .; V gene: TRBV18; J gene: TRBJ1-5; CDR3 protein: CASSPDRTYQPQHF; CDR3 DNA: TGTGCCAGCTCACCCGACCGGACCTATCAGCCCCAGCATTTT
D gene: .; CDR3 length: 15; clone size: .; V gene: TRBV6-5; J gene: TRBJ2-1; CDR3 protein: CASHRGGTSYNEQFF; CDR3 DNA: TGTGCCTCCCATAGGGGGGGGACCTCCTACAATGAGCAGTTCTTC
D gene: .; CDR3 length: 13; clone size: .; V gene: TRBV7-9; J gene: TRBJ2-5; CDR3 protein: CASSRGAQETQYF; CDR3 DNA: TGTGCCAGCAGCAGGGGGGCCCAAGAGACCCAGTACTTC
D gene: .; CDR3 length: 16; clone size: .; V gene: TRBV7-9; J gene: TRBJ1-4; CDR3 protein: CASSPGTTATNEKLFF; CDR3 DNA: TGTGCCAGCAGCCCTGGGACAACTGCAACTAATGAAAAACTGTTTTTT
D gene: .; CDR3 length: 15; clone size: .; V gene: TRBV11-2; J gene: TRBJ2-2; CDR3 protein: CASSLGGPNTGELFF; CDR3 DNA: TGTGCCAGCAGCTTAGGGGGCCCGAACACCGGGGAGCTGTTTTTT
D gene: TRBD2; CDR3 length: 15; clone size: .; V gene: TRBV5-4; J gene: TRBJ2-5; CDR3 protein: CASSSSGGAPETQYF; CDR3 DNA: TGTGCCAGCAGCTCCAGCGGGGGGGCCCCGGAGACCCAGTACTTC
D gene: TRBD1; CDR3 length: 15; clone size: .; V gene: TRBV6-1; J gene: TRBJ1-2; CDR3 protein: CASRPLTGVGYGYTF; CDR3 DNA: TGTGCCAGCAGACCTCTGACAGGGGTCGGCTATGGCTACACCTTC
D gene: TRBD1; CDR3 length: 13; clone size: .; V gene: TRBV25-1; J gene: TRBJ1-1; CDR3 protein: CASTYRGLTEAFF; CDR3 DNA: TGTGCCAGCACCTACAGGGGGCTTACTGAAGCTTTCTTT
D gene: .; CDR3 length: 11; clone size: .; V gene: TRBV2; J gene: TRBJ1-1; CDR3 protein: CASSGRTEAFF; CDR3 DNA: TGTGCCAGCAGCGGAAGAACTGAAGCTTTCTTT
D gene: TRBD1; CDR3 length: 16; clone size: .; V gene: TRBV19; J gene: TRBJ2-7; CDR3 protein: CASSRDPGQGIYEQYF; CDR3 DNA: TGTGCCAGTAGTCGCGATCCGGGACAGGGCATCTACGAGCAGTACTTC
D gene: TRBD1; CDR3 length: 14; clone size: .; V gene: TRBV7-9; J gene: TRBJ2-5; CDR3 protein: CASSAGTGAETQYF; CDR3 DNA: TGTGCCAGCAGCGCGGGGACAGGGGCAGAGACCCAGTACTTC
D gene: .; CDR3 length: 14; clone size: .; V gene: TRBV5-1; J gene: TRBJ2-1; CDR3 protein: CASSHNGHVNEQFF; CDR3 DNA: TGCGCCAGCAGCCACAATGGACATGTCAATGAGCAGTTCTTC
D gene: .; CDR3 length: 11; clone size: .; V gene: TRBV19; J gene: TRBJ2-7; CDR3 protein: CASSMQSEQYF; CDR3 DNA: TGTGCCAGTAGTATGCAGAGCGAGCAGTACTTC
D gene: TRBD1; CDR3 length: 14; clone size: .; V gene: TRBV11-2; J gene: TRBJ2-5; CDR3 protein: CASSSQGARETQYF; CDR3 DNA: TGTGCCAGCAGCTCCCAGGGGGCACGTGAGACCCAGTACTTC
D gene: .; CDR3 length: 12; clone size: .; V gene: TRBV10-3; J gene: TRBJ2-3; CDR3 protein: CAIGQGSDTQYF; CDR3 DNA: TGTGCCATCGGGCAGGGGTCAGATACGCAGTATTTT
D gene: .; CDR3 length: 14; clone size: .; V gene: TRBV28; J gene: TRBJ2-7; CDR3 protein: CASSFIDRSYEQYF; CDR3 DNA: TGTGCCAGCAGTTTCATAGACAGGTCCTACGAGCAGTACTTC
D gene: TRBD1; CDR3 length: 14; clone size: .; V gene: TRBV28; J gene: TRBJ2-7; CDR3 protein: CASSPRDRAYEQYF; CDR3 DNA: TGTGCCAGCAGCCCCCGGGACAGGGCCTACGAGCAGTACTTC
D gene: .; CDR3 length: 14; clone size: .; V gene: TRBV27; J gene: TRBJ2-5; CDR3 protein: CASWGTGKGETQYF; CDR3 DNA: TGTGCCAGCTGGGGTACAGGGAAGGGGGAGACCCAGTACTTC
D gene: .; CDR3 length: 13; clone size: .; V gene: TRBV6-5; J gene: TRBJ1-2; CDR3 protein: CASSYSGGTGYTF; CDR3 DNA: TGTGCCAGCAGTTACTCGGGGGGCACAGGCTACACCTTC
D gene: TRBD1; CDR3 length: 15; clone size: .; V gene: TRBV30; J gene: TRBJ2-3; CDR3 protein: CAWQGETSGWGTQYF; CDR3 DNA: TGTGCCTGGCAGGGGGAGACGTCGGGATGGGGGACGCAGTATTTT
D gene: .; CDR3 length: 13; clone size: .; V gene: TRBV18; J gene: TRBJ2-2; CDR3 protein: CASSPGTVGELFF; CDR3 DNA: TGTGCCAGCTCACCCGGGACGGTCGGGGAGCTGTTTTTT
D gene: .; CDR3 length: 13; clone size: .; V gene: TRBV18; J gene: TRBJ2-7; CDR3 protein: CASSPKEGVEQYF; CDR3 DNA: TGTGCCAGCTCACCAAAAGAAGGGGTTGAGCAGTACTTC
D gene: TRBD1; CDR3 length: 13; clone size: .; V gene: TRBV6-6; J gene: TRBJ2-5; CDR3 protein: CASRWDRAETQYF; CDR3 DNA: TGTGCCAGCAGGTGGGACAGGGCGGAGACCCAGTACTTC
D gene: .; CDR3 length: 16; clone size: .; V gene: TRBV27; J gene: TRBJ1-1; CDR3 protein: CASSSHGQPGDTEAFF; CDR3 DNA: TGTGCCAGCAGTTCCCATGGACAGCCAGGAGACACTGAAGCTTTCTTT
D gene: .; CDR3 length: 16; clone size: .; V gene: TRBV7-7; J gene: TRBJ2-2; CDR3 protein: CASSLAGSGPTGELFF; CDR3 DNA: TGTGCTAGCAGCTTAGCCGGTAGCGGACCCACCGGGGAGCTGTTTTTT
D gene: TRBD2; CDR3 length: 16; clone size: .; V gene: TRBV5-1; J gene: TRBJ2-7; CDR3 protein: CASSLELADSSYEQYF; CDR3 DNA: TGCGCCAGCAGCTTGGAGCTAGCGGATAGCTCCTACGAGCAGTACTTC
D gene: .; CDR3 length: 15; clone size: .; V gene: TRBV5-1; J gene: TRBJ1-4; CDR3 protein: CASSFDGPVNEKLFF; CDR3 DNA: TGCGCCAGCAGCTTCGATGGGCCAGTTAATGAAAAACTGTTTTTT
D gene: .; CDR3 length: 14; clone size: few; V gene: TRBV11-2; J gene: TRBJ1-6; CDR3 protein: CASSLQGTYSPLHF; CDR3 DNA: TGTGCCAGCAGCTTACAGGGAACGTATTCACCCCTCCACTTT